A single sample gave rise to the 2 T cell receptor beta chains below, sequenced in a study of glioma-infiltrating T cells after dendritic cell vaccination. Measured with immunoSEQ multiplex PCR; TCRdb has only the in-frame clones, and not every one. The data contain around 96,000 clones, around three quarters of them seen just once; the ten biggest clones take up around 5.9%. Sequencing used blood, obtained before dendritic cell vaccination. These receptors were collected from a human donor with glioblastoma.

The chain recombines TRBV6-1 with TRBJ2-7, with TRBD2 as a possible D gene (5 bases). CDR1 MNHNS and CDR2 SASEGT come from the germline V gene. The V end lost 2 bases, the J end lost 0 bases, and 11 bases lay between the germline ends. CDR3 length equals 15 residues. The CDR3 protein is CASSESVGSSYEQYF. Written as DNA, the CDR3 is TGTGCCAGCAGTGAATCTGTGGGGAGCTCCTACGAGCAGTACTTC.

The chain links TRBV18 to TRBJ2-1, with 10 bases that match TRBD2. The trim removed 2 bases at V and 4 bases at J, leaving 2 bases unmatched. Per germline, CDR1 KGHSH and CDR2 LQKENI. The CDR3 runs 15 residues. The CDR3, as DNA: TGTGCCAGCTCACCAGGACTAGCGGAATACAATGAGCAGTTCTTC. Amino acid sequence: CASSPGLAEYNEQFF.